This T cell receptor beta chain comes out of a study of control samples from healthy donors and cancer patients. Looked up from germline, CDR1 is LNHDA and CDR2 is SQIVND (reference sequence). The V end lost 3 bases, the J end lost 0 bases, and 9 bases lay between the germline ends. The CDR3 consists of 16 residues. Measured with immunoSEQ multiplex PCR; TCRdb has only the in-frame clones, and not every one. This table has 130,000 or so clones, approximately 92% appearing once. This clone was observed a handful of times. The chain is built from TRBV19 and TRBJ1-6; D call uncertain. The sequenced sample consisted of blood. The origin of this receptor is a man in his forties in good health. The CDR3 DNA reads TGTGCCAGTAGTATTGTACGGAGCTCCTATAATTCACCCCTCCACTTT. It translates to CASSIVRSSYNSPLHF. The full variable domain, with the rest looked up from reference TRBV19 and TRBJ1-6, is DGGITQSPKYLFRKEGQNVTLSCEQNLNHDAMYWYRQDPGQGLRLIYYSQIVNDFQKGDIAEGYSVSREKKESFPLTVTSAQKNPTAFYLCASSIVRSSYNSPLHFGNGTRLTVT.